The entry below gives a single T cell receptor (beta chain) sequence along with its context. Some clones are missing from TCRdb's copy, which holds only in-frame ones; the method was immunoSEQ multiplex PCR. Among tens of thousands of clones listed, roughly 88% were seen once. These data come from a study of T cell responses to AZD1222 COVID-19 vaccine. The material sequenced was peripheral blood, taken on day 0 of AZD1222 vaccination. This sequence was found in an adult in good health.

The CDR3 sequence: CASSLDSPGELFF. The CDR3 nucleotides read TGTGCCAGCAGCTTAGACAGTCCCGGGGAGCTGTTTTTT. This chain joins TRBV7-9 and TRBJ2-2, with D unclear. Germline assignment: CDR1 SEHNR and CDR2 FQNEAQ (reference sequence). The CDR3 is made up of 13 amino acids. V was pared by 1 base and J by 6 bases, with 6 bases between.